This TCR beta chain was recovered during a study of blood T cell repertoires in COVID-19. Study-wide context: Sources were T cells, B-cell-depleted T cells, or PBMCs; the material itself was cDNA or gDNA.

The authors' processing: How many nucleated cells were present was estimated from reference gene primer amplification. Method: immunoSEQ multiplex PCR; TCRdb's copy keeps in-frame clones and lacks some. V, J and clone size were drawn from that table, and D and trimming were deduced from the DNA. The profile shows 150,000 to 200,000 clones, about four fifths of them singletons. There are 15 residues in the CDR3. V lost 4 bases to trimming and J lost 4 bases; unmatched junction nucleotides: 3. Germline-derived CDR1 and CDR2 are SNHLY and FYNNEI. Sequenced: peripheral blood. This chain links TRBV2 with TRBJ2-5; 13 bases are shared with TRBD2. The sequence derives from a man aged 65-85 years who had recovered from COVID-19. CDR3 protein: CASSAGLAGVETQYF. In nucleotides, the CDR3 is TGTGCCAGCAGTGCCGGACTAGCGGGAGTAGAGACCCAGTACTTC. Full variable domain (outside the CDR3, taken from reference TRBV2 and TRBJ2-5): EPEVTQTPSHQVTQMGQEVILRCVPISNHLYFYWYRQILGQKVEFLVSFYNNEISEKSEIFDDQFSVERPDGSNFTLKIRSTKLEDSAMYFCASSAGLAGVETQYFGPGTRLLVL.